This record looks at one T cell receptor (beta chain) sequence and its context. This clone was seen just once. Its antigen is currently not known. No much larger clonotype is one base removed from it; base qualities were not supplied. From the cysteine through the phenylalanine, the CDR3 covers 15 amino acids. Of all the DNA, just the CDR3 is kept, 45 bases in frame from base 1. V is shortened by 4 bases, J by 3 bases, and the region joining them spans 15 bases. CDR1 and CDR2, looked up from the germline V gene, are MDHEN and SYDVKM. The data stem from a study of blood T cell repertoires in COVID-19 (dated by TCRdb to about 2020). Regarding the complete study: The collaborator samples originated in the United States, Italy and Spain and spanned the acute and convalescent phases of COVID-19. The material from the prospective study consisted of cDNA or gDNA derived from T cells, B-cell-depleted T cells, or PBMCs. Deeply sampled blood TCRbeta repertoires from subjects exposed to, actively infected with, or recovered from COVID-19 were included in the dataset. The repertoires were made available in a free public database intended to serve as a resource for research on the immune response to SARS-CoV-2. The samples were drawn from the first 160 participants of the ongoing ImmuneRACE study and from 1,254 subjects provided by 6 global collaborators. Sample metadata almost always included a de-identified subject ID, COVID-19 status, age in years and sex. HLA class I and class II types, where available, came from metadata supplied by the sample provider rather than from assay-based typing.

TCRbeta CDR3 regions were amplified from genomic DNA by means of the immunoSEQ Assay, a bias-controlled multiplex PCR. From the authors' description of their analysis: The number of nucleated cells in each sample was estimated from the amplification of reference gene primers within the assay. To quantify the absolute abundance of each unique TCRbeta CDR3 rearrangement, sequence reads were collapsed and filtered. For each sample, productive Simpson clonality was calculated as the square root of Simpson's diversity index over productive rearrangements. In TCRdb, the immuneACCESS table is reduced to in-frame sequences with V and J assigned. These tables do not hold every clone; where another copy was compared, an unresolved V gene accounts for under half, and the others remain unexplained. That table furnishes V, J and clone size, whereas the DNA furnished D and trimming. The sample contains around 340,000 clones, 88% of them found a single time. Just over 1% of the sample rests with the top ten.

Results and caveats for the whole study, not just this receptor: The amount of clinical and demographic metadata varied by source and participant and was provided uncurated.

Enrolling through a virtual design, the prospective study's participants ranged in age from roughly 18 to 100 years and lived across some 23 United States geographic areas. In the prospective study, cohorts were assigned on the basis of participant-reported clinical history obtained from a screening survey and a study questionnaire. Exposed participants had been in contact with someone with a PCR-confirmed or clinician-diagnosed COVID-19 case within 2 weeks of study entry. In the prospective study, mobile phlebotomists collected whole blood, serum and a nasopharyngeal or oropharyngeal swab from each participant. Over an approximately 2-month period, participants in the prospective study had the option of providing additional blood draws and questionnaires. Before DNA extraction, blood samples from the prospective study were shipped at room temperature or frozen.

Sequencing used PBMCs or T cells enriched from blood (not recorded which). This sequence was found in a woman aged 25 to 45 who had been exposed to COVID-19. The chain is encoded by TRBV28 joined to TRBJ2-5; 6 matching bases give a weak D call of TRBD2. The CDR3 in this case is CASSSGGYGEETQYF. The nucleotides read TGTGCCAGCAGTTCCGGAGGGTATGGGGAAGAGACCCAGTACTTC.